The 29 T cell receptor beta chains in this list originate from one sample, sequenced in a study of blood T cell repertoires in COVID-19. Assay used: immunoSEQ multiplex PCR; TCRdb lists only in-frame clones, some missing. The sample lists approximately 130,000 clones; 77% were seen once. Material for sequencing was peripheral blood. The receptors here all came from a man older than 75 with acute or convalescent COVID-19.

The rearrangement links TRBV10-3 to TRBJ2-7; 9 bases match TRBD1. This CDR3 comprises 15 residues. Germline V gene lookup returns CDR1 ENHRY and CDR2 SYGVKD. V was clipped by 7 bases and J by 0 bases; unmatched bases: 7. The CDR3 nucleotides are TGTGCCATCATGGCTGGGACAGGGCCCTCCTACGAGCAGTACTTC. Protein sequence: CAIMAGTGPSYEQYF.

The chain links TRBV11-2 to TRBJ2-1, with 15 bases that match TRBD2. Losses at the gene ends were 5 bases for V and 2 bases for J; bases not matched to a gene: 4. This CDR3 is 17 amino acids long. In germline, CDR1 is SGHAT, CDR2 FQNNGV. CDR3: CASSIRTSGGAYNEQFF. CDR3 nucleotides: TGTGCCAGCAGCATTAGGACTAGCGGGGGGGCCTACAATGAGCAGTTCTTC.

CDR3 loop: CAWSPRVRETQYF. The CDR3 DNA sequence: TGTGCCTGGAGCCCCCGGGTGCGAGAGACCCAGTACTTC. V and J are TRBV30 and TRBJ2-5; D is uncertain. CDR1 is GTSNPN and CDR2 is SVGIG in the germline V gene (reference sequence). This CDR3 has 13 amino acids. V lost 3 bases and J 4 bases, leaving 12 bases between the germline ends.

This clone was picked up a small number of times. This chain joins TRBV28 and TRBJ2-7, with a possible D match to TRBD2 (6 bases). Germline loops: CDR1 MDHEN, CDR2 SYDVKM. CDR3 length: 13 amino acids. V shed 7 bases and J shed 6 bases, with 16 bases lying between them. The CDR3, as DNA: TGTGCCAGCAATACCGGCGGGGTTAGCGAGCAGTACTTC. It yields the protein CASNTGGVSEQYF.

The CDR3 is CASSNGLAGYNEQFF. In nucleotides, the CDR3 is TGTGCCAGCAGTAACGGACTAGCGGGGTACAATGAGCAGTTCTTC. This chain joins TRBV6-2 or TRBV6-3 and TRBJ2-1; TRBD2 matches at 12 bases. Germline values: CDR1 MNHEY, CDR2 SVGEGT. Unmatched junction bases numbered 3, after V lost 5 bases and J lost 4 bases. The CDR3 runs 15 residues.

This clone was seen a handful of times. The chain couples TRBV11-3 to TRBJ2-5, with TRBD1 as a possible D gene (6 bases). In germline, CDR1 is SGHNT, CDR2 YENEEA. The CDR3 runs to 13 residues. V gave up 5 bases and J gave up 6 bases, with 13 bases separating them. The CDR3 coding sequence is TGTGCCAGCAGCGCGACAGGAGGACAGACCCAGTACTTC. Amino acid sequence: CASSATGGQTQYF.

The chain uses TRBV6-1 and TRBJ1-1, with no clear D. This CDR3 contains 12 residues. V lost 6 bases, J lost 0 bases, and 5 bases lay in between. Germline CDR1 and CDR2: MNHNS and SASEGT. The CDR3 is CASSQMNTEAFF. CDR3 DNA sequence: TGTGCCAGCAGCCAGATGAACACTGAAGCTTTCTTT.

This sequence joins TRBV4-2 and TRBJ1-2; TRBD1 aligns across 7 bases. The length of the CDR3 is 16 residues. Germline lookup yields CDR1 LGHNA and CDR2 YNFKEQ. V trimming: 1 base; J trimming: 7 bases; junction bases outside the gene matches: 12. In DNA form, the CDR3 reads TGTGCCAGCAGCCAAGCCCCCGAAGAGGGGGCCATTGGCTACACCTTC. Translated: CASSQAPEEGAIGYTF.

This chain uses TRBV5-1 with TRBJ1-3; D is perhaps TRBD1 (5 bases). Germline CDR1 is SGHRS and CDR2 is YFSETQ. This CDR3 is built from 13 residues. Between the trimmed V and J ends, which lost 6 bases and 3 bases, there was a span of 10 bases. CDR3 coding DNA: TGCGCCAGCAATGTCGGGGGTGGAAACACCATATATTTT. It yields the protein CASNVGGGNTIYF.

This clone appeared once. The chain links TRBV27 to TRBJ2-3, with a possible D match to TRBD2 (7 bases). The germline gives CDR1 MNHEY, CDR2 SMNVEV (reference sequence). The CDR3 extends over 16 amino acids. Trimming took off 0 bases at V and 6 bases at J, with 16 bases between the two ends. The CDR3 DNA follows: TGTGCCAGCAGTTTATCCGGGGGGCCCTACGTGGATACGCAGTATTTT. It specifies CASSLSGGPYVDTQYF.

This clone was seen only once. The J gene is TRBJ1-6, the V gene TRBV19; 7 bases are a match to TRBD1. J gave up 0 bases and V 7 bases, and 6 bases lay outside the gene matches. The length of the CDR3 is 16 residues. CDR1 and CDR2 (germline): LNHDA, SQIVND (reference sequence). Here the CDR3 reads CASMETGSSYNSPLHF. CDR3 nucleotide sequence: TGTGCCAGTATGGAGACAGGGAGCTCCTATAATTCACCCCTCCACTTT.

The rearrangement links TRBV29-1 to TRBJ2-2, with D uncertain. Trimming left V 7 bases short and J 1 base short, with 7 bases between. Germline assignment: CDR1 SQVTM and CDR2 ANQGSEA. This CDR3 is 12 amino acids long. CDR3 coding DNA: TGCAGCGCCGCGGAGAACACCGGGGAGCTGTTTTTT. Its protein product is CSAAENTGELFF.

As concerns this clone: This same CDR3 is encoded by further DNA sequences in the sample. The rearrangement joins TRBV5-1 to TRBJ2-1; D perhaps matches TRBD1 (5 bases). Looked up from germline, CDR1 is SGHRS and CDR2 is YFSETQ. Between the trimmed V and J ends, which lost 2 bases and 0 bases, there was a span of 9 bases. The CDR3 runs to 15 residues. CDR3 in amino acids: CASSLGESSYNEQFF. CDR3 nucleotide sequence: TGCGCCAGCAGCTTAGGGGAAAGCTCCTACAATGAGCAGTTCTTC.

V usage is TRBV6-6 and J usage is TRBJ2-2, with 9 bases aligning to TRBD1. The V gene's germline CDR1 is MNHNY and CDR2 SVGAGI (reference sequence). After removal of 5 bases from V and 5 bases from J, the junction contained 9 bases not matched to a gene. The CDR3 covers 16 residues. CDR3 DNA: TGTGCCAGCAGTATACGGGGACAGGGTACAACCGGGGAGCTGTTTTTT. This gives the protein CASSIRGQGTTGELFF.

The chain couples TRBV29-1 to TRBJ1-1; D uncertain. V was shortened by 7 bases and J by 8 bases, with 14 bases between the two germline ends. The CDR3 is 11 residues long. The V gene's germline CDR1 is SQVTM and CDR2 ANQGSEA. CDR3 coding DNA: TGCAGCGCCGCAACGGGGAGGGAAGCTTTCTTT. Its translation is CSAATGREAFF.

The rearrangement joins TRBV11-2 to TRBJ2-7; D uncertain. V lost 5 bases, J lost 3 bases, and 8 bases lay in between. Germline CDR1 and CDR2: SGHAT and FQNNGV. The length of the CDR3 is 12 residues. CDR3 loop: CASSPSHYEQYF. The CDR3, as DNA: TGTGCCAGCAGCCCCTCACACTACGAGCAGTACTTC.

V and J are TRBV5-4 and TRBJ1-1, with 7 bases identical to TRBD1. From germline, CDR1 is SGHNT and CDR2 YYREEE (reference sequence). This CDR3 has 16 amino acids. V shed 5 bases, J shed 0 bases, and the junction held 10 bases outside the gene matches. CDR3 bases: TGTGCCAGCAGGGCCGGGGGACAGATCATGAACACTGAAGCTTTCTTT. This encodes CASRAGGQIMNTEAFF.

The V gene is TRBV3-1 (or the pseudogene TRBV3-2), the J gene TRBJ1-2; D is perhaps TRBD1 (5 bases). Trimming shortened V by 1 base and J by 7 bases, and 13 bases separated the two germline ends. Germline V gene data show CDR1 as LGHDT and CDR2 as YNNKEL (reference sequence). This CDR3 contains 14 residues. The CDR3 here is CASSQGGAGFGYTF. The CDR3 coding sequence is TGTGCCAGCAGCCAAGGCGGGGCGGGGTTTGGCTACACCTTC.

CDR3 sequence (DNA): TGCAGTGCTAGTCCCCCAGGAAGGTACAATGAGCAGTTCTTC. Its translation: CSASPPGRYNEQFF. The J gene is TRBJ2-1, the V gene TRBV20-1; D not certain. With 3 bases removed from V and 4 bases from J, the gap between germline ends came to 13 bases. CDR3 size: 14 residues. In germline, CDR1 is DFQATT, CDR2 SNEGSKA (reference sequence).

About this clone itself: Relative to the germline gene, one junction end is altered; a read error may explain this. V gene TRBV6-5 combines with J gene TRBJ1-1, with unresolved D. Germline CDR1 and CDR2: MNHEY and SVGAGI. CDR3 length: 15 residues. The DNA for the CDR3 is TGTGCCAGCTGTTATCATGAGGCTGTGAACACTGAAGCTTTCTTT. This gives the protein CASCYHEAVNTEAFF.

Written as DNA, the CDR3 is TGTGCCAGCAGTGACACTTCCACAGATACGCAGTATTTT. This gives the protein CASSDTSTDTQYF. The chain has TRBV6-4 and TRBJ2-3; no clear D gene. CDR1 and CDR2 from the germline V gene are MRHNA and SNTAGT. The ends were cut back, 2 bases at V and 2 bases at J, with 5 bases in the middle. The CDR3 has 13 amino acids.

This chain uses TRBV11-3 with TRBJ2-5, with TRBD1 matching 10 bases. V shed 1 base, J shed 4 bases, and the junction held 9 bases outside the gene matches. CDR3 size: 17 residues. CDR1 is SGHNT, CDR2 YENEEA, per germline. CDR3: CASSLVSGTGVGETQYF. The CDR3 DNA reads TGTGCCAGCAGCTTAGTATCCGGGACAGGGGTAGGAGAGACCCAGTACTTC.

In its sample, this clone was seen a few times. V usage is TRBV5-1 and J usage is TRBJ1-1, with TRBD1 as a possible D gene (5 bases). V lost 4 bases and J 1 base, leaving 14 bases between the germline ends. Germline V lookup: CDR1 SGHRS, CDR2 YFSETQ. The length of the CDR3 is 15 residues. CDR3 in amino acids: CASSPPSGANTEAFF. The CDR3 coding sequence is TGCGCCAGCAGCCCCCCAAGCGGGGCGAACACTGAAGCTTTCTTT.

CDR3 in amino acids: CASSLSFGGAPDTEAFF. The CDR3 region has the DNA TGTGCCAGCAGCTTAAGCTTTGGCGGGGCGCCAGACACTGAAGCTTTCTTT. The rearrangement links TRBV7-9 to TRBJ1-1; tentative D call: TRBD1 (5 bases). The CDR3 is made up of 17 amino acids. Germline loops: CDR1 SEHNR, CDR2 FQNEAQ (reference sequence). V dropped 2 bases and J dropped 3 bases, with 19 bases sitting between them.

This clone was seen only a few times. This chain links TRBV2 with TRBJ2-1; 9 bases line up with TRBD2. V was pared by 5 bases and J by 5 bases, with 7 bases of the junction left unmatched. The CDR3 length is 15 residues. Germline-derived CDR1 and CDR2 are SNHLY and FYNNEI. The DNA for the CDR3 is TGTGCCAGCAGTAGCCAGGGACTAGCAAACAATGAGCAGTTCTTC. It codes for CASSSQGLANNEQFF.

This sequence joins TRBV6-5 and TRBJ2-7; D is unresolved. Germline assignment: CDR1 MNHEY and CDR2 SVGAGI. The CDR3 is 15 amino acids. V gave up 0 bases and J gave up 0 bases, with 9 bases separating them. For the CDR3, the DNA is TGTGCCAGCAGTTACTCACGGCAGGCCTCCTACGAGCAGTACTTC. Translated: CASSYSRQASYEQYF.

The chain is built from TRBV5-1 and TRBJ2-7, with a weak D call TRBD1 (5 bases). CDR1 SGHRS and CDR2 YFSETQ come from the germline V gene. The CDR3 totals 13 residues. The ends were cut back, 4 bases at V and 6 bases at J, with 14 bases in the middle. The CDR3: CASSDLTGSEQYF. Written as DNA, the CDR3 is TGCGCCAGCAGCGACCTAACAGGATCCGAGCAGTACTTC.

The chain uses TRBV30 and TRBJ1-2; perhaps TRBD1 as D (5 bases). With 4 bases removed from V and 6 bases from J, the gap between germline ends came to 24 bases. The CDR3 covers 16 residues. Per germline, CDR1 GTSNPN and CDR2 SVGIG (reference sequence). The CDR3 region is CAWKSGRDSRPDGYTF. The CDR3 nucleotides read TGTGCCTGGAAATCGGGGCGGGACTCACGTCCCGATGGCTACACCTTC. Drawing the rest from reference TRBV30 and TRBJ1-2, the complete variable domain is SQTIHQWPATLVQPVGSPLSLECTVEGTSNPNLYWYRQAAGRGLQLLFYSVGIGQISSEVPQNLSASRPQDRQFILSSKKLLLSDSGFYLCAWKSGRDSRPDGYTFGSGTRLTVV.

The chain recombines TRBV5-1 with TRBJ1-2, with D perhaps matching TRBD1 (5 bases). CDR1 is SGHRS and CDR2 is YFSETQ in the germline V gene. This CDR3 region has 14 residues. The germline V and J ends were trimmed by 4 bases and 12 bases, with 22 bases remaining between them. The CDR3, as DNA: TGCGCCAGCAGCATGTCACCGGGACTACCGAGGGACACCTTC. Encoded protein: CASSMSPGLPRDTF.